These 17 T cell receptor beta chains originate from one sample sequenced in a study of blood T cell repertoires in COVID-19. Sequenced by immunoSEQ multiplex PCR; TCRdb stores in-frame clones only, minus some. This sample carries fewer than 400,000 clones, around 83% of them seen once, and the ten largest clones take around 3%. The source material was peripheral blood. The receptors were gathered from a man aged 30 to 45 with active or convalescent COVID-19.

This clone was detected once. The chain combines TRBV30 with TRBJ2-5; 10 bases map to TRBD1. Trimming removed 4 bases from V and 5 bases from J; junction bases left unmatched: 7. The CDR3 spans 14 residues. The germline V gene has CDR1 GTSNPN and CDR2 SVGIG (reference sequence). CDR3: CAWTGQGFLETQYF. The CDR3, as DNA: TGTGCCTGGACGGGACAGGGGTTTTTGGAGACCCAGTACTTC.

The chain employs TRBV3-1 (or the pseudogene TRBV3-2) and TRBJ1-3; TRBD1 agrees at 9 bases. V gave up 4 bases and J gave up 4 bases; unmatched junction bases: 8. Germline assignment: CDR1 LGHDT and CDR2 YNNKEL (reference sequence). The CDR3 sequence is 16 residues long. CDR3 region: CASSPSQGASGNTIYF. The DNA of the CDR3 is TGTGCCAGCAGCCCCTCACAGGGGGCCTCGGGAAACACCATATATTTT.

This clone was counted a single time. The rearrangement joins TRBV4-1 to TRBJ2-7; D might be TRBD1 (6 bases). V lost 1 base and J 3 bases, leaving 7 bases between the germline ends. The CDR3 totals 13 residues. Germline CDR1 MGHRA, CDR2 YSYEKL. CDR3: CASSQVQGYEQYF. Written as DNA, the CDR3 is TGCGCCAGCAGCCAAGTACAGGGCTACGAGCAGTACTTC.

The DNA for the CDR3 is TGCGCCAGCAGCCAAGGGTTCGACAGGGGCCTCATAAACTATGGCTACACCTTC. This encodes CASSQGFDRGLINYGYTF. This chain uses TRBV4-3 with TRBJ1-2, with 8 bases matching TRBD1. V dropped 1 base and J dropped 2; count of bases not matched to a gene: 12. There are 18 residues in the CDR3. Germline values: CDR1 LGHNA, CDR2 YSLEER.

CDR3 DNA sequence: TGTGCCAGCAGCGCGGAGGGGACAGCCATCAGCACCATATATTTT. Protein: CASSAEGTAISTIYF. V gene TRBV9 combines with J gene TRBJ1-3, with TRBD1 matching over 7 bases. The V gene end was trimmed by 3 bases and the J gene end by 9 bases; junction bases not matched to a gene: 12. The CDR3 is 15 residues long. Germline CDR1 SGDLS, CDR2 YYNGEE.

This clone occurred once. V usage is TRBV12-2 and J usage is TRBJ2-7; the table's TRBD2 call for D was not verified on the DNA. TRBV12-2 corresponds to a pseudogene. This CDR3 comprises 17 residues. CDR3 region: CASRYPISAGDSYEQYF. The CDR3 coding sequence is TGTGCAAGTCGCTACCCAATTTCAGCGGGGGACTCCTACGAGCAGTACTTC.

In DNA, the CDR3 is TGTGCCTGGAGTGTGGTCCACAGGGATCATGGCTACACCTTC. It codes for CAWSVVHRDHGYTF. The V gene is TRBV30, the J gene TRBJ1-2; a possible D gene is TRBD1 (6 bases). CDR3 length equals 14 residues. V was shortened by 0 bases and J by 6 bases, with 14 bases between the two germline ends. From germline, CDR1 is GTSNPN and CDR2 SVGIG (reference sequence).

V is TRBV5-1 and J is TRBJ1-6; 7 bases are shared with TRBD1. The CDR3 length is 15 residues. Trimming took 0 bases from V and 7 from J; bases not matched to a gene: 4. In germline, CDR1 is SGHRS, CDR2 YFSETQ. The CDR3 DNA sequence: TGCGCCAGCAGCTTGGCCCAGGGGGGAAATTCACCCCTCCACTTT. This codes for CASSLAQGGNSPLHF. Full variable domain (rest looked up from reference TRBV5-1 and TRBJ1-6): KAGVTQTPRYLIKTRGQQVTLSCSPISGHRSVSWYQQTPGQGLQFLFEYFSETQRNKGNFPGRFSGRQFSNSRSEMNVSTLELGDSALYLCASSLAQGGNSPLHFGNGTRLTVT.

This clone appeared a single time. The chain employs TRBV6-2 or TRBV6-3 and TRBJ2-7; the match to TRBD2 covers 12 bases. V lost 2 bases, J lost 5 bases, and 10 bases stayed unmatched. CDR3 size: 17 residues. CDR1 and CDR2 from the germline V gene are MNHEY and SVGEGT. The CDR3 spells CASSYIGLAGKFNEQYF. CDR3 DNA: TGTGCCAGCAGTTACATCGGACTAGCGGGAAAATTCAACGAGCAGTACTTC.

The sample holds a few counts of this clone. The genes are TRBV28 and TRBJ2-1, with 9 nucleotides matching TRBD2. V shed 8 bases, J shed 4 bases, and the junction held 9 bases outside the gene matches. Per the germline V gene, CDR1 is MDHEN and CDR2 is SYDVKM. The CDR3 totals 15 residues. For the CDR3, the DNA is TGTGCCAGCCATCCCGCGGGAGGGAAGTACAATGAGCAGTTCTTC. Its translation: CASHPAGGKYNEQFF. Looking up the rest from reference TRBV28 and TRBJ2-1 gives the full variable domain: DVKVTQSSRYLVKRTGEKVFLECVQDMDHENMFWYRQDPGLGLRLIYFSYDVKMKEKGDIPEGYSVSREKKERFSLILESASTNQTSMYLCASHPAGGKYNEQFFGPGTRLTVL.

The CDR3 sequence: CASRNGATGWNTEAFF. DNA for the CDR3: TGTGCCAGCAGGAACGGGGCGACAGGCTGGAACACTGAAGCTTTCTTT. The V call is TRBV2, the J call TRBJ1-1; tentatively, D is TRBD1 (6 bases). In germline, CDR1 is SNHLY, CDR2 FYNNEI. The CDR3 spans 16 residues. V shed 6 bases and J shed 1 base, with 18 bases lying between them.

This clone has just a few counts. This sequence joins TRBV4-1 and TRBJ2-1; 11 bases fit TRBD2. The junction had 9 bases not matched to a gene; V was cut back by 3 bases and J by 8 bases. The CDR3 consists of 16 residues. CDR1 is MGHRA and CDR2 is YSYEKL in the germline V gene. CDR3 DNA sequence: TGCGCCAGCAGCCAGGAAGCCCTAGCGGGAGGCGATGAGCAGTTCTTC. Translated: CASSQEALAGGDEQFF.

The chain is built from TRBV30 and TRBJ1-4; 8 nucleotides line up with TRBD1. CDR3 length: 16 amino acids. From germline, CDR1 is GTSNPN and CDR2 SVGIG (reference sequence). V lost 2 bases, J lost 4 bases, and 9 bases stayed unmatched. CDR3 coding DNA: TGTGCCTGGAGTACCCTGGGGACAGGTGTTAATGAAAAACTGTTTTTT. It yields the protein CAWSTLGTGVNEKLFF. Full variable domain (outside the CDR3, taken from reference TRBV30 and TRBJ1-4): SQTIHQWPATLVQPVGSPLSLECTVEGTSNPNLYWYRQAAGRGLQLLFYSVGIGQISSEVPQNLSASRPQDRQFILSSKKLLLSDSGFYLCAWSTLGTGVNEKLFFGSGTQLSVL.

The V and J genes are TRBV6-6 and TRBJ2-5; the match to TRBD2 covers 9 bases. With 0 bases clipped from V and 3 bases from J, the junction kept 2 bases outside the gene matches. The CDR3 totals 15 residues. The germline gives CDR1 MNHNY, CDR2 SVGAGI (reference sequence). The DNA for the CDR3 is TGTGCCAGCAGTTACTCGGCGGGGGGGAAAGAGACCCAGTACTTC. Protein: CASSYSAGGKETQYF.

V gene TRBV11-3 combines with J gene TRBJ2-1, with 8 positions matching TRBD2. V dropped 6 bases and J dropped 0; count of bases not matched to a gene: 1. CDR3 length: 14 amino acids. Germline values: CDR1 SGHNT, CDR2 YENEEA. CDR3 coding DNA: TGTGCCAGCAGTAGCGGGGCCTCCTACAATGAGCAGTTCTTC. Residues: CASSSGASYNEQFF.

This chain joins TRBV19 and TRBJ1-1; D not certain. V was pared by 5 bases and J by 2 bases, with 15 bases between. The CDR3 totals 15 residues. Germline V lookup: CDR1 LNHDA, CDR2 SQIVND (reference sequence). This CDR3 is CASSSYDNLNTEAFF. The CDR3 region has the DNA TGTGCCAGTAGTTCCTATGACAATCTAAACACTGAAGCTTTCTTT.

The rearrangement links TRBV24-1 to TRBJ2-1; D gene ambiguous. The germline V gene has CDR1 KGHDR and CDR2 SFDVKD. This CDR3 is built from 11 residues. The V gene lost 4 bases and the J gene lost 15 bases, with 12 bases spanning the gap. The CDR3 loop is CATSEAERPFF. In nucleotides, the CDR3 is TGTGCCACCAGTGAGGCGGAGAGGCCGTTCTTC.